Each of the 26 T cell receptor beta chains below was sequenced from the same sample in a study of OX40 agonist ivuxolimab in advanced cancers. Here immunoSEQ multiplex PCR was the method, and the copy in TCRdb shows in-frame clones only, minus some. The table has tens of thousands of clones, more than 85% seen once. Sequenced here: CD4+ or CD8+ T cells sorted from blood, sampled in a trial of the OX40 agonist ivuxolimab. These receptors originate from an adult with an advanced solid tumor such as melanoma, head and neck, liver or kidney cancer.

The CDR3 nucleotides read TGCGCCAGCAGCGGAACCACAGTGAACACTGAAGCTTTCTTT. Amino acid sequence: CASSGTTVNTEAFF. The chain has TRBV5-1 and TRBJ1-1; D gene uncertain. This CDR3 contains 14 residues. The germline V and J ends were trimmed by 4 bases and 0 bases, with 10 bases remaining between them. Germline V gene data show CDR1 as SGHRS and CDR2 as YFSETQ.

V is TRBV7-2 and J is TRBJ1-3; D not resolved. CDR3 length: 13 amino acids. Between the trimmed V and J ends, which lost 5 bases and 0 bases, there was a span of 5 bases. Germline assignment: CDR1 SGHTA and CDR2 FQGNSA. CDR3 nucleotides: TGTGCCAGCAGCGAGAGCTCTGGAAACACCATATATTTT. It is translated as CASSESSGNTIYF. The variable domain in full, with the rest retrieved from reference TRBV7-2 and TRBJ1-3, is GAGVSQSPSNKVTEKGKDVELRCDPISGHTALYWYRQSLGQGLEFLIYFQGNSAPDKSGLPSDRFSAERTGGSVSTLTIQRTQQEDSAVYLCASSESSGNTIYFGEGSWLTVV.

This rearrangement joins TRBV6-6 to TRBJ1-5, with D unclear. The V gene lost 0 bases and the J gene lost 5 bases, with 14 bases spanning the gap. The CDR3 sequence is 16 residues long. CDR1 and CDR2 (germline): MNHNY, SVGAGI (reference sequence). CDR3 protein: CASSYSNEGCDQPQHF. In nucleotides, the CDR3 is TGTGCCAGCAGTTACTCGAATGAAGGGTGCGATCAGCCCCAGCATTTT.

The V call is TRBV6-1, the J call TRBJ2-2; tentative D call: TRBD1 (5 bases). Trimming cost V 4 bases and J 1 base, with 10 bases left between them. The CDR3 is made up of 15 amino acids. Germline V gene lookup returns CDR1 MNHNS and CDR2 SASEGT. The CDR3 here is CASSADTLNTGELFF. In DNA, the CDR3 is TGTGCCAGCAGTGCGGACACCCTGAACACCGGGGAGCTGTTTTTT.

The chain couples TRBV6-5 to TRBJ2-3; D ambiguous. From germline, CDR1 is MNHEY and CDR2 SVGAGI. CDR3 length: 12 residues. V gave up 0 bases and J gave up 6 bases, with 4 bases separating them. CDR3 bases: TGTGCCAGCAGTTACTCCGGTGATACGCAGTATTTT. Translation: CASSYSGDTQYF.

The rearrangement joins TRBV6-8 to TRBJ2-1; TRBD2 matches at 12 bases. V dropped 9 bases and J dropped 7; count of bases not matched to a gene: 10. There are 15 residues in the CDR3. The germline V gene encodes CDR1 MNHGY and CDR2 SAAAGT. In nucleotides, the CDR3 is TGTGCCAGGGGACTAGCGGGCACACGATGGAATGAGCAGTTCTTC. It codes for CARGLAGTRWNEQFF.

J is TRBJ2-5 and V is TRBV11-2; 11 nucleotides agree with TRBD2. Per germline, CDR1 SGHAT and CDR2 FQNNGV. There are 17 residues in the CDR3. Trimming cost V 5 bases and J 4 bases; bases outside gene matches: 12. The CDR3 reads CASSHRPSGRWGETQYF. The DNA of the CDR3 is TGTGCCAGCAGCCACCGGCCTAGCGGGAGGTGGGGAGAGACCCAGTACTTC.

This clone was picked up one time. The genes are TRBV19 and TRBJ1-4; D is unresolved. V was shortened by 3 bases and J by 0 bases, with 5 bases between the two germline ends. The CDR3 is made up of 14 amino acids. Germline lookup yields CDR1 LNHDA and CDR2 SQIVND (reference sequence). For the CDR3, the DNA is TGTGCCAGTAGTATGGAGGCAACTAATGAAAAACTGTTTTTT. Translating it yields CASSMEATNEKLFF.

This chain uses TRBV5-5 with TRBJ1-2; a weak D match, TRBD1 (5 bases). Germline loops: CDR1 SGHKS, CDR2 YYEKEE (reference sequence). V was trimmed by 0 bases and J by 8 bases, leaving 17 bases between them. The CDR3 is made up of 15 amino acids. CDR3 amino acids: CASSLEVRGRTGYTF. The CDR3 DNA reads TGTGCCAGCAGCTTGGAGGTCCGGGGCCGAACGGGCTACACCTTC.

V is TRBV2 and J is TRBJ1-4; no firm D call. Trimming shortened V by 10 bases and J by 7 bases, and 13 bases separated the two germline ends. CDR1 SNHLY and CDR2 FYNNEI come from the germline V gene. This CDR3 region has 12 residues. CDR3 sequence: CATFSRGEKLFF. CDR3 sequence (DNA): TGTGCCACATTTTCTCGAGGTGAAAAACTGTTTTTT.

This clone was seen a single time. The chain has TRBV28 and TRBJ1-2, with TRBD1 identical over 8 bases. Germline V lookup: CDR1 MDHEN, CDR2 SYDVKM. With V trimmed by 6 bases and J by 7 bases, 7 bases remained unmatched. The CDR3 runs to 13 residues. The CDR3 protein is CASSSGQVSGYTF. The CDR3 coding sequence is TGTGCCAGCAGCTCGGGACAGGTTTCTGGCTACACCTTC.

This clone was seen a handful of times. Here the CDR3 reads CASSPRQRSTGNTIYF. The CDR3 nucleotides read TGTGCCAGCAGCCCAAGACAGCGCAGTACTGGAAACACCATATATTTT. This chain links TRBV7-6 with TRBJ1-3; tentative D call: TRBD1 (5 bases). CDR3 length: 16 residues. CDR1 and CDR2 (germline): SGHVS, FNYEAQ. V was cut by 5 bases and J by 2 bases, with 16 bases left in between.

This chain joins TRBV9 and TRBJ2-2; 10 nucleotides line up with TRBD2. V dropped 0 bases and J dropped 6; count of bases not matched to a gene: 2. Germline V gene lookup returns CDR1 SGDLS and CDR2 YYNGEE. This CDR3 is built from 15 residues. This CDR3 reads CASSVDLAGAGELFF. The CDR3 nucleotides read TGTGCCAGCAGCGTAGACCTAGCGGGAGCCGGGGAGCTGTTTTTT.

The chain uses TRBV7-3 and TRBJ2-1; unclear D gene. The CDR3 spans 13 residues. Germline V gene data show CDR1 as SGHTA and CDR2 as FQGTGA. Trimming pared 1 base from V and 5 bases from J, leaving 6 bases between. CDR3 region: CASSLRLNNEQFF. CDR3 nucleotide sequence: TGTGCCAGCAGCTTAAGGCTGAACAATGAGCAGTTCTTC.

This CDR3 is CASSLAGGPLETQYF. CDR3 nucleotides: TGTGCCAGCAGCTTAGCGGGAGGGCCCTTGGAGACCCAGTACTTC. The gene calls are TRBV11-3 and TRBJ2-5; 8 positions match TRBD2. The J segment lost 5 bases and the V segment lost 1 base, leaving 6 bases of the junction unmatched. CDR3 size: 15 residues. Per the germline V gene, CDR1 is SGHNT and CDR2 is YENEEA.

The genes are TRBV7-2 and TRBJ2-7; 9 bases match TRBD2. V lost 1 base and J lost 0; bases outside the gene matches: 4. Germline CDR1 SGHTA, CDR2 FQGNSA. The CDR3 runs 16 residues. The CDR3 here is CASSLVPAGGSYEQYF. In DNA form, the CDR3 reads TGTGCCAGCAGCTTAGTACCAGCGGGAGGCTCCTACGAGCAGTACTTC.

This clone was counted a single time. The chain carries TRBV7-3 and TRBJ2-1; perhaps TRBD2 as D (6 bases). The CDR3 is 17 residues long. The germline gives CDR1 SGHTA, CDR2 FQGTGA. V was clipped by 1 base and J by 7 bases, with 20 bases between them. This CDR3 is CASSLSLSNGRGNEQFF. The CDR3 nucleotides are TGTGCCAGCAGCTTAAGCCTTAGTAACGGGAGAGGGAATGAGCAGTTCTTC.

The rearrangement uses TRBV19 and TRBJ2-3; the D is unclear. Germline V lookup: CDR1 LNHDA, CDR2 SQIVND (reference sequence). The CDR3 totals 16 residues. V lost 2 bases to trimming and J lost 0 bases, with 12 bases between them. CDR3 nucleotide sequence: TGTGCCAGTAGTATAATCGGCACCGCTAGCACAGATACGCAGTATTTT. It translates to CASSIIGTASTDTQYF.

This sequence joins TRBV7-8 and TRBJ2-3; D is unresolved. The CDR3 loop spans 15 amino acids. V was clipped by 5 bases and J by 1 base, with 13 bases between them. The germline V gene encodes CDR1 SGHVS and CDR2 FQNEAQ. This chain's CDR3 is CASSQALIGTDTQYF. The CDR3 nucleotides are TGTGCCAGCAGCCAAGCCCTGATTGGCACAGATACGCAGTATTTT.

The chain joins TRBV19 to TRBJ2-5; 7 nucleotides match TRBD2. Germline CDR1 is LNHDA and CDR2 is SQIVND (reference sequence). Germline trimming cut 5 bases from V and 1 base from J; bases unmatched to any gene: 16. This CDR3 has 18 amino acids. The CDR3 nucleotides read TGTGCCAGTAGTTTCGGCTCTGGTCGCGGGAGTGGCCAAGAGACCCAGTACTTC. It is translated as CASSFGSGRGSGQETQYF.

J is TRBJ1-2 and V is TRBV28, with D maybe TRBD1 (6 bases). Germline CDR1 and CDR2: MDHEN and SYDVKM. Trimming shortened V by 3 bases and J by 4 bases, and 21 bases separated the two germline ends. The CDR3 has 17 amino acids. CDR3 amino acids: CASSLGAGTLNPYGYTF. In DNA form, the CDR3 reads TGTGCCAGCAGTTTGGGGGCAGGGACCCTAAACCCCTATGGCTACACCTTC.

This chain joins TRBV28 and TRBJ2-5, with 10 nucleotides matching TRBD1. The J call is uncertain, as TRBJ2-7 better fits the DNA end. From germline, CDR1 is MDHEN and CDR2 SYDVKM. The CDR3 has 16 amino acids. The CDR3 spells CASRLNPGQGSYEQYF. The CDR3 bases are TGTGCCAGCAGGCTGAACCCGGGACAGGGGTCGTACGAGCAGTACTTC.

The chain uses TRBV5-1 and TRBJ2-3; 10 positions agree with TRBD2. Per germline, CDR1 SGHRS and CDR2 YFSETQ. This CDR3 has 14 residues. V gave up 4 bases and J gave up 1 base; unmatched junction bases: 0. CDR3 residues: CASSGTSGTDTQYF. The CDR3 nucleotides are TGCGCCAGCAGCGGGACTAGCGGCACAGATACGCAGTATTTT.

This clone was picked up one time. The CDR3 nucleotides are TGTGCTAGTGTCGGCAGGGGGTATGGCACTGAAGCTTTCTTT. Encoded protein: CASVGRGYGTEAFF. The rearrangement uses TRBV12-5 and TRBJ1-1; TRBD1 aligns across 7 bases. J gave up 4 bases and V 7 bases, and 9 bases lay outside the gene matches. Germline V gives CDR1 LGHNT, CDR2 FRNRAP. The CDR3 runs to 14 residues. The full variable domain, rest sourced from reference TRBV12-5 and TRBJ1-1, is DARVTQTPRHKVTEMGQEVTMRCQPILGHNTVFWYRQTMMQGLELLAYFRNRAPLDDSGMPKDRFSAEMPDATLATLKIQPSEPRDSAVYFCASVGRGYGTEAFFGQGTRLTVV.

V gene TRBV11-3 combines with J gene TRBJ2-7, with D possibly called TRBD1 or TRBD2 (5 bases each). Looked up from germline, CDR1 is SGHNT and CDR2 is YENEEA. The V gene lost 1 base and the J gene lost 4 bases, with 17 bases spanning the gap. This CDR3 has 16 residues. The CDR3 region is CASSLVVAQGEYEQYF. The CDR3 bases are TGTGCCAGCAGCTTAGTAGTGGCGCAGGGAGAGTACGAGCAGTACTTC.

The chain recombines TRBV7-2 with TRBJ1-2; the match to TRBD1 covers 7 bases. In germline, CDR1 is SGHTA, CDR2 FQGNSA. This CDR3 spans 13 amino acids. Unmatched junction bases numbered 5, after V lost 5 bases and J lost 5 bases. CDR3 region: CASSPGQQYGYTF. CDR3 DNA sequence: TGTGCCAGCAGCCCGGGACAGCAATATGGCTACACCTTC.